This T cell receptor beta chain was documented in a study of cytomegalovirus exposure and HLA in healthy donors. Study results and caveats: Earlier analysis yielded a pattern in which most TCR beta V segments were productive about 90% or about 30% of the time.

Trimming removed 2 bases at V and 4 bases at J, with 4 bases between. CDR1 ENHRY and CDR2 SYGVKD come from the germline V gene. CDR3 length: 12 amino acids. The PCR used 60 Vbeta and 13 Jbeta primers. Authors' data handling: Unique TCR beta chains numbered approximately 80 million in a later analysis, with approximately 10 million shared. Measured with immunoSEQ multiplex PCR; TCRdb has only the in-frame clones, and not every one. V, J and clone size are those of that table, while D and trimming were read from the DNA. Of hundreds of thousands of clones in the sample, 77% were seen once. As to this clone: The target antigen is unknown.

This TCR was sampled from a woman aged 55-69 years in good health and CMV-seropositive. The chain recombines TRBV10-3 with TRBJ2-3; D gene unclear. Sample: PBMCs. CDR3 amino acids: CAISEEADTQYF. CDR3 bases: TGTGCCATCAGTGAGGAGGCAGATACGCAGTATTTT.